This T cell receptor (beta chain) was found in a study of cytomegalovirus exposure and HLA in healthy donors. Study results and caveats: A missense variant in DCLRE1C was later tied to TCR beta V- and J-gene trimming. Most CMV-associated TCR beta chains appeared HLA-restricted in a later analysis. An analysis that was carried out later associated 16,951 TCR beta sequences with HLA alleles at 0.05 false discovery rate.

The PCR made use of 60 Vbeta and 13 Jbeta primers. Measured with immunoSEQ multiplex PCR; TCRdb has only the in-frame clones, and not every one. There are around 80,000 clones in the sample; roughly 79% occur only once, and almost 6% lies in the top ten. Germline V gene sequence: CDR1 ENHRY, CDR2 SYGVKD. The CDR3 is made up of 14 amino acids. V shed 10 bases, J shed 8 bases, and the junction held 11 bases outside the gene matches. Notes on this clone: Its antigen remains unknown.

The V call is TRBV10-3, the J call TRBJ2-1; 10 nucleotides align to TRBD2. The sequencing sample was made of PBMCs. The sequence was obtained from a man aged 18 to 29 in good health and CMV-seropositive. CDR3: CATLSSGSSDEQFF. CDR3 in DNA: TGTGCCACCCTCTCTAGCGGGAGTTCCGATGAGCAGTTCTTC.